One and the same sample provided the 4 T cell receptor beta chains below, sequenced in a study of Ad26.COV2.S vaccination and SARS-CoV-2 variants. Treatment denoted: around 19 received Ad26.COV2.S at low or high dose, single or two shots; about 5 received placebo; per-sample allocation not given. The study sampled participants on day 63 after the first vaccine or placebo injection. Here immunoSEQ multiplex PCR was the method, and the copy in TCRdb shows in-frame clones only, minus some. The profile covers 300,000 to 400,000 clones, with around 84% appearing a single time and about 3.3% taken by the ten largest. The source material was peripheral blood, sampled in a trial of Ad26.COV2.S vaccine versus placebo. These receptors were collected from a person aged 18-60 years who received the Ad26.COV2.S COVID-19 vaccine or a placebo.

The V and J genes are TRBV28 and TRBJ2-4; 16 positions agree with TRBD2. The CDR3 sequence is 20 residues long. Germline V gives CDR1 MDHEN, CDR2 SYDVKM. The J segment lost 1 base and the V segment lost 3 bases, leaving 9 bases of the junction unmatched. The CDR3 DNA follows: TGTGCCAGCAGTTTGTACACCGGGACTAGCGGGAGGGTCGCCAAAAACATTCAGTACTTC. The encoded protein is CASSLYTGTSGRVAKNIQYF.

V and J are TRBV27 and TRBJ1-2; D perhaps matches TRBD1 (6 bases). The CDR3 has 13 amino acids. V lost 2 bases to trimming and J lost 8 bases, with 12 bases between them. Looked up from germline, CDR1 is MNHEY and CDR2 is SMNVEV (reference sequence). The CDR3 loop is CASSLLGGMGYTF. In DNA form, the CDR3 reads TGTGCCAGCAGTTTACTAGGGGGAATGGGCTACACCTTC.

The CDR3: CASSSTDSNQPQHF. The CDR3 coding sequence is TGTGCCAGCAGCTCGACGGATAGCAATCAGCCCCAGCATTTT. The chain couples TRBV3-1 (or the pseudogene TRBV3-2) to TRBJ1-5; D gene unclear. CDR1 is LGHDT, CDR2 YNNKEL, per germline (reference sequence). The CDR3 has 14 residues. V lost 5 bases to trimming and J lost 0 bases, with 8 bases between them.

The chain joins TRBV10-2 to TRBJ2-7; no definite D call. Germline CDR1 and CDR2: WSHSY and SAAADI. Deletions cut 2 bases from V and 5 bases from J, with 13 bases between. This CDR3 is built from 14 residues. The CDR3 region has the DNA TGCGCCAGCAGTGAGGGTTTCGTATCTGACGAGCAGTACTTC. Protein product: CASSEGFVSDEQYF.